The 19 T cell receptor beta chains below were found in one sample sequenced in a study of blood T cell repertoires in COVID-19 (dated by TCRdb to the early 2020s). Library method: the immunoSEQ multiplex PCR assay. TCRdb took over this immuneACCESS table, retaining in-frame rearrangements with V and J assigned. Such tables are incomplete; in checked studies, under half of the missing clones stem from an unresolved V gene, and the remainder is unexplained. The sample includes some 120,000 clones, with over 70% observed a single time. In total, the top ten clones hold around a fifth of the sample. Source material: peripheral blood. These receptors came from a man older than 75 with acute or convalescent COVID-19.

A few counts support this clone. The chain recombines TRBV6-2 or TRBV6-3 with TRBJ1-4, with D tentatively TRBD1 (5 bases). The CDR3 runs 16 residues. Germline assignment: CDR1 MNHEY and CDR2 SVGEGT. The ends were cut back, 0 bases at V and 8 bases at J, with 16 bases in the middle. CDR3 loop: CASSYSRRGYGEKLFF. CDR3 nucleotide sequence: TGTGCCAGCAGTTACTCGAGGAGGGGATATGGAGAAAAACTGTTTTTT.

V is TRBV10-3 and J is TRBJ1-2; D ambiguous. The CDR3 sequence is 15 residues long. V was trimmed by 0 bases and J by 5 bases, leaving 13 bases between them. Germline V gene lookup returns CDR1 ENHRY and CDR2 SYGVKD. The CDR3 protein is CAISESPGVIYGYTF. CDR3 nucleotides: TGTGCCATCAGTGAGTCCCCAGGTGTAATATATGGCTACACCTTC.

V and J are TRBV5-1 and TRBJ2-6, with 8 bases fitting TRBD1. The germline V gene encodes CDR1 SGHRS and CDR2 YFSETQ. This CDR3 has 16 amino acids. The ends lost 4 bases at V and 13 bases at J; junction bases unmatched: 16. CDR3 coding DNA: TGCGCCAGCAGCCGGGGACAGGTCGCGACCGGGGGTGTCCTGACTTTC. Translating it yields CASSRGQVATGGVLTF.

The chain employs TRBV6-5 and TRBJ1-4; D not resolved. Germline V CDR1 and CDR2: MNHEY, SVGAGI. The V end lost 8 bases, the J end lost 12 bases, and 19 bases lay between the germline ends. CDR3 size: 13 residues. In DNA form, the CDR3 reads TGTGCCAGCTCTATCTCCGTTGGGAGGGAACTGTTTTTT. This sequence encodes CASSISVGRELFF.

This clone was detected only once. This chain uses TRBV18 with TRBJ2-1; tentative D call: TRBD2 (6 bases). Trimming removed 5 bases from V and 6 bases from J, with 20 bases in between. The CDR3 is made up of 16 amino acids. Germline assignment: CDR1 KGHSH and CDR2 LQKENI. The CDR3 nucleotides are TGTGCCAGCTCATCAGAAGCGACTAGGGTAGGCAATGAGCAGTTCTTC. Its protein product is CASSSEATRVGNEQFF.

The genes are TRBV19 and TRBJ1-4; TRBD1 is a possible D gene (6 bases). The V gene's germline CDR1 is LNHDA and CDR2 SQIVND (reference sequence). This CDR3 is 16 amino acids long. Trimming left V 5 bases short and J 4 bases short, with 17 bases between. DNA of the CDR3: TGTGCCAGTAGTCTGGGCCAGGGGAACCGTAATGAAAAACTGTTTTTT. This gives the protein CASSLGQGNRNEKLFF.

The chain combines TRBV4-1 with TRBJ2-1; weak D call: TRBD2 (7 bases). Germline values: CDR1 MGHRA, CDR2 YSYEKL. V was cut by 9 bases and J by 4 bases, with 16 bases left in between. This CDR3 has 14 residues. DNA for the CDR3: TGCGCCAGTTCGCTGGGGGGGGCGTACAATGAGCAGTTCTTC. Protein sequence: CASSLGGAYNEQFF.

The chain links TRBV6-6 to TRBJ1-2, with D possibly matching TRBD1 (6 bases). Trimming removed 4 bases at V and 0 bases at J, with 12 bases between. The germline V gene has CDR1 MNHNY and CDR2 SVGAGI (reference sequence). The CDR3 length is 15 residues. The CDR3 coding sequence is TGTGCCAGCAGTTTCTCCGGGACATCTAACTATGGCTACACCTTC. Encoded protein: CASSFSGTSNYGYTF.

This chain links TRBV5-1 with TRBJ1-6; D is perhaps TRBD1 (5 bases). Germline V gene lookup returns CDR1 SGHRS and CDR2 YFSETQ. The CDR3 is made up of 15 amino acids. The V and J ends lost 0 bases and 9 bases respectively, with 13 bases between them. The CDR3 DNA reads TGCGCCAGCAGCTTGGCGGGCAGGGCTCGTTCACCCCTCCACTTT. It encodes CASSLAGRARSPLHF.

This clone was observed a handful of times. The chain is built from TRBV19 and TRBJ2-7; 11 positions match TRBD1. The CDR3 loop spans 15 amino acids. The germline CDR1 and CDR2 sequences are LNHDA and SQIVND (reference sequence). V was pared by 6 bases and J by 2 bases, with 6 bases of the junction left unmatched. The CDR3 sequence: CASSTGTGGTYEQYF. CDR3 bases: TGTGCCAGTAGCACCGGGACAGGGGGAACCTACGAGCAGTACTTC. The variable domain in full, with the rest retrieved from reference TRBV19 and TRBJ2-7, is DGGITQSPKYLFRKEGQNVTLSCEQNLNHDAMYWYRQDPGQGLRLIYYSQIVNDFQKGDIAEGYSVSREKKESFPLTVTSAQKNPTAFYLCASSTGTGGTYEQYFGPGTRLTVT.

The chain is built from TRBV28 and TRBJ2-7; D possibly corresponds to TRBD1 (5 bases). Trimming stripped 4 bases from V and 6 bases from J, with 7 bases between. CDR1 is MDHEN, CDR2 SYDVKM, per germline. The CDR3 totals 11 residues. The DNA of the CDR3 is TGTGCCAGCAGTTACAGGTCCGAGCAGTACTTC. This sequence encodes CASSYRSEQYF.

The chain links TRBV7-2 to TRBJ2-1, with D possibly matching TRBD2 (5 bases). With 2 bases removed from V and 4 bases from J, the gap between germline ends came to 15 bases. This CDR3 has 16 amino acids. Germline V gives CDR1 SGHTA, CDR2 FQGNSA. CDR3 DNA sequence: TGTGCCAGCAGCTTATTTGGGGAAGGGAGTTACAATGAGCAGTTCTTC. This encodes CASSLFGEGSYNEQFF.

The chain uses TRBV9 and TRBJ2-1, with 8 bases matching TRBD1. The V and J ends lost 4 bases and 8 bases, in that order; junction bases with no gene match: 8. Germline V gives CDR1 SGDLS, CDR2 YYNGEE. This CDR3 has 14 residues. In nucleotides, the CDR3 is TGTGCCAGCAGCATCGACAGGGGAAGGGATGAGCAGTTCTTC. Translated: CASSIDRGRDEQFF.

The rearrangement joins TRBV9 to TRBJ2-3; D remains ambiguous. Germline V gene sequence: CDR1 SGDLS, CDR2 YYNGEE. This CDR3 spans 12 amino acids. Trimming shortened V by 3 bases and J by 4 bases, and 6 bases separated the two germline ends. This CDR3 reads CASSGAPDTQYF. The DNA of the CDR3 is TGTGCCAGCAGCGGCGCCCCAGATACGCAGTATTTT.

This clone was seen more than once but under ten times. This sequence joins TRBV5-4 and TRBJ2-1; 7 bases line up with TRBD1. The germline V gene has CDR1 SGHNT and CDR2 YYREEE (reference sequence). Trimming took 4 bases from V and 4 from J; bases not matched to a gene: 8. This CDR3 region has 15 residues. The CDR3 DNA reads as TGTGCCAGCAGCGTCCGGGACAGACTATACAATGAGCAGTTCTTC. Its protein is CASSVRDRLYNEQFF.

This chain links TRBV27 with TRBJ1-4; 7 bases are shared with TRBD1. V lost 2 bases, J lost 3 bases, and 6 bases stayed unmatched. The CDR3 is made up of 16 amino acids. CDR1 is MNHEY and CDR2 is SMNVEV in the germline V gene (reference sequence). CDR3 loop: CASSLKGAVPNEKLFF. The CDR3, as DNA: TGTGCCAGCAGTTTAAAGGGGGCAGTACCTAATGAAAAACTGTTTTTT.

This clone was recorded a few times. V gene TRBV5-1 combines with J gene TRBJ2-1, with 8 nucleotides matching TRBD1. The V gene end was trimmed by 0 bases and the J gene end by 10 bases; junction bases not matched to a gene: 9. Germline loops: CDR1 SGHRS, CDR2 YFSETQ. CDR3 length equals 15 residues. The CDR3 DNA sequence: TGCGCCAGCAGCTTGGCCAGGGGGCTTTACCAGGAGCAGTTCTTC. Its protein is CASSLARGLYQEQFF.

CDR3 sequence: CSVRTSIAYEQYF. The CDR3 region has the DNA TGCAGCGTACGGACTAGCATCGCCTACGAGCAGTACTTC. The V and J genes are TRBV29-1 and TRBJ2-7; 8 nucleotides agree with TRBD2. V gave up 6 bases and J gave up 2 bases; unmatched junction bases: 6. This CDR3 spans 13 amino acids. Germline CDR1 SQVTM, CDR2 ANQGSEA.

CDR3 protein: CASSFSTGPQHF. The CDR3 DNA is TGTGCCAGCAGTTTTAGTACCGGTCCCCAGCATTTT. The chain uses TRBV28 and TRBJ1-5; D unclear. Germline loops: CDR1 MDHEN, CDR2 SYDVKM. The CDR3 has 12 residues. V was shortened by 3 bases and J by 10 bases, with 10 bases between the two germline ends.